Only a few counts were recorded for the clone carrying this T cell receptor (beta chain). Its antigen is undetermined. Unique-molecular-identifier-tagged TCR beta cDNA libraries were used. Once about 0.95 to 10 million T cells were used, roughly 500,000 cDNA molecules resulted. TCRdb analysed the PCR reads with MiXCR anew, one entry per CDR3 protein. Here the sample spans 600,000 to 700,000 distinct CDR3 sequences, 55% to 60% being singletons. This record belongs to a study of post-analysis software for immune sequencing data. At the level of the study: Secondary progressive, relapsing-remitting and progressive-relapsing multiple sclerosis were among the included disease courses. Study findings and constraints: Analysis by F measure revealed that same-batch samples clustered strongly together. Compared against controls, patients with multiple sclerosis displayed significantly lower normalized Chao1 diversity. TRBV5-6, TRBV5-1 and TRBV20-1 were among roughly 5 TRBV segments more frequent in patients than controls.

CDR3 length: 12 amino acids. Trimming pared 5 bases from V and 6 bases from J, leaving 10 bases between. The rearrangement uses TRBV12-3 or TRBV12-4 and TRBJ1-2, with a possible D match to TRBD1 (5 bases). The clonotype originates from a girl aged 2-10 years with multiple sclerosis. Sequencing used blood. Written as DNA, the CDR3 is TGTGCCAGCAGTCCCGGGGGTCATGGCTACACCTTC. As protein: CASSPGGHGYTF.